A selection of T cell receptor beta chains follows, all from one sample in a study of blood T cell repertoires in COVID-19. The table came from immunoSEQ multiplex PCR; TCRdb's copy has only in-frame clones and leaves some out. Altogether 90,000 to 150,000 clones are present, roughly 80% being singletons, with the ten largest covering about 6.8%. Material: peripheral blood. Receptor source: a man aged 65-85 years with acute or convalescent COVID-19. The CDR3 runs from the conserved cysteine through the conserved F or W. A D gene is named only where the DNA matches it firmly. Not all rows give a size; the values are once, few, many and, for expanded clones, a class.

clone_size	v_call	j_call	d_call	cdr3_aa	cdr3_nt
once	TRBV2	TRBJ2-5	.	CASKGGGETQYF	TGTGCCAGCAAGGGAGGGGGGGAGACCCAGTACTTC
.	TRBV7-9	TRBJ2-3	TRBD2	CASIQWRGWADTQYF	TGTGCCAGCATCCAATGGCGGGGGTGGGCAGATACGCAGTATTTT
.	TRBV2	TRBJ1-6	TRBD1	CASSETGTGPSPLHF	TGTGCCAGCAGTGAGACCGGGACAGGGCCTTCACCCCTCCACTTT
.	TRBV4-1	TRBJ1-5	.	CASSQATGGHQPQHF	TGCGCCAGCAGCCAAGCGACCGGAGGGCATCAGCCCCAGCATTTT
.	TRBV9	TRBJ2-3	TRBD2	CASSVASGLHTDTQYF	TGTGCCAGCAGCGTGGCTAGCGGTCTTCACACAGATACGCAGTATTTT
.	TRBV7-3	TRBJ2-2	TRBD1	CASSLTGTGGELFF	TGTGCCAGCAGCTTAACTGGGACAGGCGGGGAGCTGTTTTTT
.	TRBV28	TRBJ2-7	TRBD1	CASSFRGQGADEQYF	TGTGCCAGCAGTTTCCGCGGACAGGGGGCGGACGAGCAGTACTTC
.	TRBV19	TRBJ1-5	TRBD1	CATGAGGDFNQPQHF	TGTGCCACCGGAGCAGGGGGCGACTTCAATCAGCCCCAGCATTTT
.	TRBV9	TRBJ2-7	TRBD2	CASSVQRTSEQYF	TGTGCCAGCAGCGTTCAACGGACTAGCGAGCAGTACTTC
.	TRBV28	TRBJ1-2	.	CATKRGGANYGYTF	TGTGCCACCAAACGAGGCGGAGCTAACTATGGCTACACCTTC